This T cell receptor (beta chain) comes out of a study of cytomegalovirus exposure and HLA in healthy donors. About the research overall: Among 350 to 500 genotyped donors, 80% to 90% fell in the Caucasian-associated ancestry cluster.

V was pared by 3 bases and J by 1 base, with 13 bases between. The CDR3 sequence is 16 residues long. Germline V gene data show CDR1 as KGHSH and CDR2 as LQKENI. The PCR employed 60 Vbeta primers together with 13 Jbeta primers. Clones were sequenced by immunoSEQ multiplex PCR, and TCRdb holds only the in-frame ones, with some missing. The sample has some 150,000 clones, roughly 73% seen once. The study, taken as a whole, reports: Several of the most significant clusters were apparently associated with common viral pathogens in a later analysis.

This clone showed up just once. The target antigen is unknown. The clonotype was recovered from a female donor in good health and CMV-seronegative. The material sequenced was PBMCs. The chain uses TRBV18 and TRBJ1-3; D remains unclear. CDR3 sequence (DNA): TGTGCCAGCTCACCGTTGGAGCAACATTCTGGAAACACCATATATTTT. Amino acids: CASSPLEQHSGNTIYF.